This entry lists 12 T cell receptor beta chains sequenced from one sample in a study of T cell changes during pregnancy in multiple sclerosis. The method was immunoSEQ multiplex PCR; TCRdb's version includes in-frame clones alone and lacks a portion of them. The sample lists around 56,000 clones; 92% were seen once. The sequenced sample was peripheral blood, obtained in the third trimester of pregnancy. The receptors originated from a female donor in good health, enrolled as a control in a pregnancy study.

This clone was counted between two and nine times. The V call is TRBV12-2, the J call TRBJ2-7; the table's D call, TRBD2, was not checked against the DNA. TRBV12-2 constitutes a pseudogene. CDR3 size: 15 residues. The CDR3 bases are TGTGCAAGTCGCTTAGGTCTAGCCAGCTCCTACGAGCAGTACTTC. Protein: CASRLGLASSYEQYF.

CDR3 residues: CASSLEGGGTDTQYF. The DNA of the CDR3 is TGTGCCAGCAGCTTGGAGGGGGGGGGCACAGATACGCAGTATTTT. The J gene is TRBJ2-3, the V gene TRBV11-3; possible D gene TRBD2, 7 bases. The CDR3 covers 15 residues. V lost 3 bases, J lost 1 base, and 11 bases lay in between. Germline-derived CDR1 and CDR2 are SGHNT and YENEEA.

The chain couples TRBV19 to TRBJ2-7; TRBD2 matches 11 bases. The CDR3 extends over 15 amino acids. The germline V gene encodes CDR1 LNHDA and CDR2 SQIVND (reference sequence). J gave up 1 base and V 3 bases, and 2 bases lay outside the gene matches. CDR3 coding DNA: TGTGCCAGTAGTATGGGACTAGCGGATTCCTACGAGCAGTACTTC. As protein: CASSMGLADSYEQYF.

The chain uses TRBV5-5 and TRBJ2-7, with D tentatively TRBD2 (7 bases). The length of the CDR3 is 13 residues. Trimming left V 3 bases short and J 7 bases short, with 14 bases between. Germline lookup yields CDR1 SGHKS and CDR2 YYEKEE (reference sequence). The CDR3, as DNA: TGTGCCAGCAGCTATGCGGGGGCGAGGGAGCAGTACTTC. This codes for CASSYAGAREQYF.

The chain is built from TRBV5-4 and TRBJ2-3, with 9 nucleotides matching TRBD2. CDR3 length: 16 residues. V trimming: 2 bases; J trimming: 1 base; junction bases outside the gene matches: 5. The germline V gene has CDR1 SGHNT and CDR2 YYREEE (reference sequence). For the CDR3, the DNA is TGTGCCAGCAGCTTTGGCGGGGGGGTAGGCACAGATACGCAGTATTTT. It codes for CASSFGGGVGTDTQYF.

CDR3 protein: CASRIGGALTDTQYF. In DNA, the CDR3 is TGTGCCAGCAGGATCGGGGGGGCCCTCACAGATACGCAGTATTTT. The chain carries TRBV28 and TRBJ2-3; TRBD2 aligns across 8 bases. Germline assignment: CDR1 MDHEN and CDR2 SYDVKM. This CDR3 spans 15 amino acids. The V and J ends lost 6 bases and 2 bases, in that order; junction bases with no gene match: 7. The full variable domain, rest sourced from reference TRBV28 and TRBJ2-3, is DVKVTQSSRYLVKRTGEKVFLECVQDMDHENMFWYRQDPGLGLRLIYFSYDVKMKEKGDIPEGYSVSREKKERFSLILESASTNQTSMYLCASRIGGALTDTQYFGPGTRLTVL.

CDR3 nucleotide sequence: TGTGCCAGCCCCCCTTATGAGCGGGGGTCAACTCAAGAGACCCAGTACTTC. Protein: CASPPYERGSTQETQYF. The chain is built from TRBV18 and TRBJ2-5; TRBD2 matches 8 bases. Germline V CDR1 and CDR2: KGHSH, LQKENI. This CDR3 spans 17 amino acids. Trimming took 8 bases from V and 2 from J; bases not matched to a gene: 16. The full variable domain, its missing parts supplied by reference TRBV18 and TRBJ2-5, is NAGVMQNPRHLVRRRGQEARLRCSPMKGHSHVYWYRQLPEEGLKFMVYLQKENIIDESGMPKERFSAEFPKEGPSILRIQQVVRGDSAAYFCASPPYERGSTQETQYFGPGTRLLVL.

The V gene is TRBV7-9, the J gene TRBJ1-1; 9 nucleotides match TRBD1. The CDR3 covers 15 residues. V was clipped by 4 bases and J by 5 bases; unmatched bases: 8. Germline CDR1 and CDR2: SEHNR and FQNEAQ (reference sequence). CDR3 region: CASSSLLTGGTEAFF. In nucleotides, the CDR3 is TGTGCCAGCAGCTCACTATTGACAGGGGGAACTGAAGCTTTCTTT.

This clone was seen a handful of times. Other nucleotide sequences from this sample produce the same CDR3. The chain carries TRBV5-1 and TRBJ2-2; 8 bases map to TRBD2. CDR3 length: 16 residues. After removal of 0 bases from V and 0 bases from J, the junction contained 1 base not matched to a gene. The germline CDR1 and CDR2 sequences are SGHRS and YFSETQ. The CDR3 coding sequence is TGCGCCAGCAGCTTGGTAGCGGGGTCGAACACCGGGGAGCTGTTTTTT. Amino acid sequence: CASSLVAGSNTGELFF.

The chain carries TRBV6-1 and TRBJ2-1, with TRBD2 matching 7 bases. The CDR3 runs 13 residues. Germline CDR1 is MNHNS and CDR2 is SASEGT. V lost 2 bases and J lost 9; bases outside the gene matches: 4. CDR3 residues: CASSEFGEGEQFF. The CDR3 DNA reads TGTGCCAGCAGTGAATTCGGGGAGGGTGAGCAGTTCTTC.

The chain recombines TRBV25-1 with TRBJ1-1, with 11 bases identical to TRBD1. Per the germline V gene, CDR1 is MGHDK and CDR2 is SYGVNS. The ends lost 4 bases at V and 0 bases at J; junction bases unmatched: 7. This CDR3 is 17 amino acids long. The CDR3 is CASSVLGQGGLNTEAFF. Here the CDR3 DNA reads TGTGCCAGCAGTGTCCTGGGACAGGGGGGTCTGAACACTGAAGCTTTCTTT.

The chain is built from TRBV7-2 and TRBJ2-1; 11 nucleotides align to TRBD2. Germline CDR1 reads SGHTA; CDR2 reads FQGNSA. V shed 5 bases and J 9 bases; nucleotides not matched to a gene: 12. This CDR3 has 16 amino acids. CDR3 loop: CASSRQLAGGGGEQFF. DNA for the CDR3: TGTGCCAGCAGCCGCCAGCTAGCGGGAGGAGGAGGTGAGCAGTTCTTC.